Shown below are 32 T cell receptor beta chains from a single sample sequenced in a study of cytomegalovirus exposure and HLA in healthy donors. TCRdb's table, derived via immunoSEQ multiplex PCR, lists solely in-frame clones and lacks some. The repertoire includes approximately 180,000 clones, about 83% of them detected once, and roughly 1.5% sits in the top ten. The sequencing input was PBMCs. The receptors were sampled from a woman in her thirties in good health and CMV-seronegative.

The chain links TRBV30 to TRBJ1-2; D is possibly TRBD1 (5 bases). The CDR3 totals 14 residues. Per the germline V gene, CDR1 is GTSNPN and CDR2 is SVGIG (reference sequence). The V end was cut by 2 bases, the J end by 7 bases, with 17 bases between. For the CDR3, the DNA is TGTGCCTGGAGTCAAACTGGCGGGAGGGGTGGCTACACCTTC. Protein sequence: CAWSQTGGRGGYTF.

The gene calls are TRBV7-8 and TRBJ1-5; the match to TRBD1 covers 7 bases. CDR1 SGHVS and CDR2 FQNEAQ come from the germline V gene. This CDR3 contains 16 residues. The J segment lost 9 bases and the V segment lost 5 bases, leaving 16 bases of the junction unmatched. The CDR3 nucleotides are TGTGCCAGCAGCACATATACAGGGGCCCGTTTGTGGCCCCAGCATTTT. It is translated as CASSTYTGARLWPQHF. The whole variable domain, remainder taken from reference TRBV7-8 and TRBJ1-5, is GAGVSQSPRYKVAKRGQDVALRCDPISGHVSLFWYQQALGQGPEFLTYFQNEAQLDKSGLPSDRFFAERPEGSVSTLKIQRTQQEDSAVYLCASSTYTGARLWPQHFGDGTRLSIL.

The genes are TRBV19 and TRBJ1-6; D not certain. CDR1 and CDR2 from the germline V gene are LNHDA and SQIVND (reference sequence). The CDR3 covers 16 residues. V lost 2 bases to trimming and J lost 7 bases, with 15 bases between them. The CDR3 DNA is TGTGCCAGTAGTATAAGAGCAGGAGGGAAAAATTCACCCCTCCACTTT. Amino acid sequence: CASSIRAGGKNSPLHF.

The chain couples TRBV5-6 to TRBJ1-6; possibly TRBD1 for D (5 bases). Germline V gene sequence: CDR1 SGHDT, CDR2 YYEEEE. The CDR3 consists of 15 residues. Trimming stripped 0 bases from V and 6 bases from J, with 10 bases between. The CDR3 DNA reads TGTGCCAGCAGCTTGGCGGCGGGGCTTAATTCACCCCTCCACTTT. Protein product: CASSLAAGLNSPLHF.

This clone has ten or more counts. This sequence joins TRBV7-2 and TRBJ1-6, with 9 bases aligning to TRBD1. Per germline, CDR1 SGHTA and CDR2 FQGNSA. V trimming: 5 bases; J trimming: 7 bases; junction bases outside the gene matches: 3. CDR3 length equals 14 residues. The CDR3 protein is CASSRDRENSPLHF. DNA for the CDR3: TGTGCCAGCAGCAGGGACAGGGAGAATTCACCCCTCCACTTT.

V is TRBV10-1 and J is TRBJ2-1; 13 nucleotides match TRBD2. This CDR3 is built from 17 residues. With V trimmed by 0 bases and J by 7 bases, 6 bases remained unmatched. In germline, CDR1 is WNHNN, CDR2 SYGVQD (reference sequence). CDR3 loop: CASSESILAGGKNEQFF. In DNA form, the CDR3 reads TGCGCCAGCAGTGAGTCGATACTAGCGGGGGGGAAGAATGAGCAGTTCTTC.

The genes are TRBV6-1 and TRBJ1-5; D not resolved. V was pared by 6 bases and J by 6 bases, with 6 bases between. The CDR3 spans 11 residues. Germline V gives CDR1 MNHNS, CDR2 SASEGT. CDR3 DNA sequence: TGTGCCAGCAGGGAGGGTCAGCCCCAGCATTTT. This translates into CASREGQPQHF.

The chain couples TRBV7-2 to TRBJ1-3; possibly TRBD1 for D (5 bases). The germline gives CDR1 SGHTA, CDR2 FQGNSA. The CDR3 runs 15 residues. Trimming left V 7 bases short and J 3 bases short, with 16 bases between. This CDR3 is CASTGAGRGGNTIYF. CDR3 coding DNA: TGTGCCAGCACCGGGGCAGGGAGGGGTGGAAACACCATATATTTT.

This clone was counted once. The V and J genes are TRBV5-1 and TRBJ1-2, with a weak D call TRBD1 (6 bases). V was trimmed by 0 bases and J by 8 bases, leaving 8 bases between them. The germline V gene has CDR1 SGHRS and CDR2 YFSETQ. The CDR3 consists of 12 residues. The CDR3 sequence: CASSLAGEGYTF. CDR3 sequence (DNA): TGCGCCAGCAGCTTGGCAGGGGAAGGCTACACCTTC.

The chain is built from TRBV6-1 and TRBJ2-3; 7 nucleotides line up with TRBD2. The CDR3 loop spans 15 amino acids. Per germline, CDR1 MNHNS and CDR2 SASEGT. The junction had 6 bases not matched to a gene; V was cut back by 5 bases and J by 1 base. CDR3 residues: CASSMWAGGTDTQYF. As DNA, the CDR3 is TGTGCCAGCAGTATGTGGGCGGGGGGCACAGATACGCAGTATTTT.

With respect to this clone: Additional DNA sequences in this sample encode the identical CDR3. The CDR3 DNA reads as TGTGCCAGCAGCCTACAGGGGATCAATCAGCCCCAGCATTTT. Protein product: CASSLQGINQPQHF. The chain has TRBV5-6 and TRBJ1-5; 7 bases are a match to TRBD1. Per the germline V gene, CDR1 is SGHDT and CDR2 is YYEEEE. The CDR3 loop spans 14 amino acids. V lost 4 bases, J lost 3 bases, and 4 bases stayed unmatched. The whole variable domain, filled in from reference TRBV5-6 and TRBJ1-5, reads DAGVTQSPTHLIKTRGQQVTLRCSPKSGHDTVSWYQQALGQGPQFIFQYYEEEERQRGNFPDRFSGHQFPNYSSELNVNALLLGDSALYLCASSLQGINQPQHFGDGTRLSIL.

The J gene is TRBJ2-7, the V gene TRBV19; the match to TRBD1 covers 9 bases. Trimming removed 5 bases from V and 7 bases from J; junction bases left unmatched: 12. This CDR3 region has 15 residues. Germline CDR1 is LNHDA and CDR2 is SQIVND (reference sequence). The CDR3 reads CASSVTGGLDDEQYF. DNA of the CDR3: TGTGCCAGTAGTGTGACAGGGGGTTTAGATGATGAGCAGTACTTC.

This chain joins TRBV5-8 and TRBJ2-7; D not resolved. The V gene's germline CDR1 is SGHTS and CDR2 YDEGEE. This CDR3 is built from 14 residues. Trimming left V 1 base short and J 2 bases short, with 10 bases between. The CDR3 DNA reads as TGTGCCAGCAGCTTGTACAACAATGCCTACGAGCAGTACTTC. Amino acid sequence: CASSLYNNAYEQYF.

This rearrangement joins TRBV6-1 to TRBJ2-7; the D is unclear. This CDR3 comprises 16 residues. V dropped 4 bases and J dropped 1 base, with 17 bases sitting between them. Germline CDR1 reads MNHNS; CDR2 reads SASEGT. CDR3: CASSAGGYYQSYEQYF. The DNA of the CDR3 is TGTGCCAGCAGTGCCGGCGGATACTATCAATCCTACGAGCAGTACTTC.

The V gene is TRBV18, the J gene TRBJ1-1; D is possibly TRBD1 (6 bases). The V gene's germline CDR1 is KGHSH and CDR2 LQKENI. Trimming stripped 2 bases from V and 3 bases from J, with 13 bases between. The length of the CDR3 is 15 residues. The CDR3 protein is CASSPGGATYTEAFF. The DNA of the CDR3 is TGTGCCAGCTCACCAGGGGGGGCGACGTACACTGAAGCTTTCTTT.

With regard to this clone: Additional DNA sequences in this sample encode the identical CDR3. The J gene is TRBJ1-1, the V gene TRBV9; no clear D. The CDR3 extends over 13 amino acids. Germline CDR1 is SGDLS and CDR2 is YYNGEE. The germline V and J ends were trimmed by 0 bases and 1 base, with 4 bases remaining between them. In nucleotides, the CDR3 is TGTGCCAGCAGCGTAGCCAGGAACACTGAAGCTTTCTTT. Its translation: CASSVARNTEAFF.

This chain uses TRBV18 with TRBJ2-3; no clear D. Germline V CDR1 and CDR2: KGHSH, LQKENI. Trimming cost V 3 bases and J 6 bases, with 13 bases left between them. The CDR3 contains 14 residues. Here the CDR3 reads CASSPALNWDTQYF. The CDR3 bases are TGTGCCAGCTCACCCGCCCTAAACTGGGATACGCAGTATTTT.

This clone was counted only a few times. The rearrangement joins TRBV19 to TRBJ2-3; D possibly corresponds to TRBD2 (6 bases). With 3 bases removed from V and 1 base from J, the gap between germline ends came to 14 bases. The CDR3 sequence is 16 residues long. Per germline, CDR1 LNHDA and CDR2 SQIVND (reference sequence). CDR3 loop: CASSIVRGSGTDTQYF. The CDR3 bases are TGTGCCAGTAGTATCGTGCGGGGTTCGGGCACAGATACGCAGTATTTT.

The chain is built from TRBV4-2 and TRBJ1-1, with D unclear. Trimming stripped 0 bases from V and 2 bases from J, with 4 bases between. CDR1 is LGHNA, CDR2 YNFKEQ, per germline. The CDR3 spans 13 residues. CDR3 sequence (DNA): TGTGCCAGCAGCCAAGACCCTAACACTGAAGCTTTCTTT. This sequence encodes CASSQDPNTEAFF.

This chain connects TRBV9 to TRBJ2-1, with a possible D match to TRBD2 (6 bases). This CDR3 spans 16 amino acids. The germline CDR1 and CDR2 sequences are SGDLS and YYNGEE. The germline V and J ends were trimmed by 0 bases and 3 bases, with 13 bases remaining between them. CDR3 sequence reads: CASSVGDGGFYNEQFF. CDR3 nucleotides: TGTGCCAGCAGCGTAGGGGACGGGGGATTCTACAATGAGCAGTTCTTC. Full variable domain (outside the CDR3, taken from reference TRBV9 and TRBJ2-1): DSGVTQTPKHLITATGQRVTLRCSPRSGDLSVYWYQQSLDQGLQFLIQYYNGEERAKGNILERFSAQQFPDLHSELNLSSLELGDSALYFCASSVGDGGFYNEQFFGPGTRLTVL.

The chain joins TRBV6-4 to TRBJ2-3, with 8 bases aligning to TRBD2. The V segment lost 3 bases and the J segment 1 base; nucleotides outside the gene matches: 0. CDR1 is MRHNA and CDR2 is SNTAGT in the germline V gene. This CDR3 comprises 14 residues. The chain's CDR3 is CASSEAGGTDTQYF. The CDR3 DNA reads TGTGCCAGCAGTGAAGCGGGGGGCACAGATACGCAGTATTTT.

This chain connects TRBV9 to TRBJ2-3, with TRBD2 identical over 8 bases. The germline CDR1 and CDR2 sequences are SGDLS and YYNGEE. V lost 2 bases and J lost 3; bases outside the gene matches: 14. The CDR3 has 18 amino acids. CDR3 sequence reads: CASSVPTGGPVVTDTQYF. The DNA of the CDR3 is TGTGCCAGCAGCGTGCCGACGGGGGGGCCTGTGGTGACAGATACGCAGTATTTT.

The chain uses TRBV5-6 and TRBJ1-1; possible D gene TRBD1, 6 bases. Trimming pared 4 bases from V and 1 base from J, leaving 14 bases between. The CDR3 totals 15 residues. Germline CDR1 SGHDT, CDR2 YYEEEE. The CDR3 spells CASSRWGGPNTEAFF. In DNA, the CDR3 is TGTGCCAGCAGCCGTTGGGGGGGGCCGAACACTGAAGCTTTCTTT. The variable domain in full, completed from reference TRBV5-6 and TRBJ1-1, reads DAGVTQSPTHLIKTRGQQVTLRCSPKSGHDTVSWYQQALGQGPQFIFQYYEEEERQRGNFPDRFSGHQFPNYSSELNVNALLLGDSALYLCASSRWGGPNTEAFFGQGTRLTVV.

The chain carries TRBV27 and TRBJ2-1, with 7 bases lining up with TRBD2. Germline-derived CDR1 and CDR2 are MNHEY and SMNVEV (reference sequence). The CDR3 is 13 residues long. The junction had 5 bases not matched to a gene; V was cut back by 6 bases and J by 6 bases. This CDR3 reads CASSTGLGNEQFF. CDR3 coding DNA: TGTGCCAGCAGCACAGGACTAGGCAATGAGCAGTTCTTC.

This sequence joins TRBV4-1 and TRBJ1-2; 8 positions match TRBD1. This CDR3 has 15 amino acids. Trimming cost V 0 bases and J 6 bases; bases outside gene matches: 6. Germline V CDR1 and CDR2: MGHRA, YSYEKL. In nucleotides, the CDR3 is TGCGCCAGCAGCCAAGATCCAGGGGGCCTGGATGGCTACACCTTC. It translates to CASSQDPGGLDGYTF.

This chain joins TRBV6-1 and TRBJ1-6, with 8 bases identical to TRBD1. After removal of 0 bases from V and 9 bases from J, the junction contained 4 bases not matched to a gene. Germline-derived CDR1 and CDR2 are MNHNS and SASEGT. This CDR3 is built from 15 residues. The CDR3 loop is CASSEAPDRGSPLHF. The CDR3 bases are TGTGCCAGCAGTGAAGCCCCCGACAGGGGTTCACCCCTCCACTTT.

The chain has TRBV5-4 and TRBJ1-2, with TRBD1 as a possible D gene (6 bases). V lost 6 bases, J lost 3 bases, and 24 bases lay in between. Germline V lookup: CDR1 SGHNT, CDR2 YYREEE (reference sequence). This CDR3 has 17 residues. The CDR3 here is CASTESRGAGTYYGYTF. CDR3 in DNA: TGTGCCAGCACCGAATCGCGGGGGGCCGGCACCTACTATGGCTACACCTTC.

The chain combines TRBV9 with TRBJ1-2, with a weak D call TRBD1 (5 bases). This CDR3 has 16 amino acids. From germline, CDR1 is SGDLS and CDR2 YYNGEE. The germline V and J ends were trimmed by 0 bases and 5 bases, with 17 bases remaining between them. CDR3 in amino acids: CASSVGGNPKFYGYTF. DNA for the CDR3: TGTGCCAGCAGCGTAGGGGGCAATCCGAAGTTTTATGGCTACACCTTC.

The rearrangement links TRBV5-6 to TRBJ2-5; the D gene is possibly TRBD1 (6 bases). This CDR3 has 14 residues. Germline V gene data show CDR1 as SGHDT and CDR2 as YYEEEE. V lost 2 bases and J 8 bases, leaving 16 bases between the germline ends. CDR3 protein: CASSFTGSRLTQYF. In nucleotides, the CDR3 is TGTGCCAGCAGCTTTACAGGGTCCCGACTCACCCAGTACTTC.

This chain joins TRBV6-5 and TRBJ1-2; a possible D gene is TRBD1 (5 bases). CDR3 length equals 14 residues. In germline, CDR1 is MNHEY, CDR2 SVGAGI. V was shortened by 9 bases and J by 3 bases, with 17 bases between the two germline ends. This CDR3 reads CASAPGGSYYGYTF. CDR3 bases: TGTGCCAGTGCCCCCGGGGGTAGCTACTATGGCTACACCTTC.

Here the CDR3 reads CASSLPHWTSGEWDTQYF. As DNA, the CDR3 is TGTGCCAGCAGCTTACCTCACTGGACTAGCGGGGAGTGGGATACGCAGTATTTT. The chain recombines TRBV7-2 with TRBJ2-3; TRBD2 aligns across 12 bases. Trimming took 2 bases from V and 6 from J; bases not matched to a gene: 12. The CDR3 contains 18 residues. Germline values: CDR1 SGHTA, CDR2 FQGNSA.

V is TRBV5-1 and J is TRBJ1-1; 7 bases are a match to TRBD1. The CDR3 has 13 residues. V lost 3 bases and J lost 5; bases outside the gene matches: 4. The germline gives CDR1 SGHRS, CDR2 YFSETQ. As DNA, the CDR3 is TGCGCCAGCAGCTCCCGGACAGGTACTGAAGCTTTCTTT. Translating it yields CASSSRTGTEAFF.